The TCR beta chain described here comes from a study of Tregs in tolerant kidney transplant recipients. Findings and limits, study-wide: Biological reproducibility was not directly addressed in this study.

In the case of this clone: Its target is unknown.

TCRdb's table, derived via immunoSEQ multiplex PCR, lists solely in-frame clones and lacks some. The sample consists of 30,000 to 35,000 clones, 82% of them appearing once. This CDR3 is built from 17 residues. Germline CDR1 and CDR2: SNHLY and FYNNEI. Trimming cost V 2 bases and J 5 bases, with 21 bases left between them. This chain uses TRBV2 with TRBJ1-1; D possibly corresponds to TRBD1 (6 bases). The sequenced sample was Tregs from blood cultured with allogeneic cells. The sequence came from a human donor in good health. The CDR3 loop reads CASSERSRGWFDTEAFF. DNA of the CDR3: TGTGCCAGCAGTGAAAGGTCCAGGGGTTGGTTCGATACTGAAGCTTTCTTT.